This T cell receptor (beta chain) was recorded in a study of CD8+CD57+ T cells in acquired aplastic anemia. Per germline, CDR1 SGHRS and CDR2 YFSETQ. The CDR3 contains 15 residues. Trimming took 4 bases from V and 9 from J, leaving 19 bases between them. Genomic DNA provided the template from which TCR beta VDJ and CDR3 profiles were obtained. A single record per CDR3 protein comes from TCRdb applying MiXCR to the reads. Of approximately 160,000 distinct CDR3 sequences listed, more than 45% are singletons. The sample holds a few counts of this clonotype. CD8+CD57+ cell expansion had been shown by flow cytometry in patients chosen for sequencing.

The chain joins TRBV5-1 to TRBJ1-4; D is perhaps TRBD1 (6 bases). The origin of this receptor is a human donor with aplastic anemia. Sequencing used sorted CD4+, CD8+, or CD8+CD57+ T cells (not recorded which) from PBMCs. The DNA of the CDR3 is TGCGCCAGCAGCGGGGAAACAGGGAAGTCTAAAAAACTGTTTTTT. This codes for CASSGETGKSKKLFF.